This TCR beta chain was sequenced for a study of blood T cell repertoires in COVID-19. Looking at the study overall: The cDNA or gDNA used as material had been derived from T cells, B-cell-depleted T cells, or PBMCs.

Per the authors' pipeline: Using reference gene primer amplification, nucleated cell counts were estimated. Generated by immunoSEQ multiplex PCR, the TCRdb table keeps only in-frame clones and is missing some. The D gene and trimming were derived from the DNA, and the V and J assignments and clone size from that table. The sample carries under 150,000 clones, approximately 86% recorded once. Participants' own reports of clinical history determined their cohort assignment. Two negative PCRs, clearance, or symptom resolution had been documented for recovered Cohort 3 donors. The sequence derives from a woman aged 50 to 60 who had recovered from COVID-19. The sequenced sample consisted of PBMCs or T cells enriched from blood (not recorded which).

The CDR3 nucleotides read TGCGCCAGCAGTAACGAGGGGGCGCGGAATGAAAAACTGTTTTTT. It yields the protein CASSNEGARNEKLFF. The chain recombines TRBV10-2 with TRBJ1-4; 7 nucleotides line up with TRBD1. V lost 5 bases, J lost 5 bases, and 8 bases stayed unmatched. The CDR3 spans 15 residues. The germline gives CDR1 WSHSY, CDR2 SAAADI.